The 17 T cell receptor beta chains below come from one sample, sequenced in a study of T-cell memory formation after mild COVID-19. MiXCR was run by TCRdb on the 5' RACE reads, yielding one entry per CDR3 protein. The data hold some 600,000 distinct CDR3 sequences, with roughly a sixth observed a single time. Sample: PBMCs or a T cell subset sorted from them (not recorded which). These receptors all come from an adult woman who had mild COVID-19 (a few samples of this study predate the infection). Cell type and time point are not known.

This clonotype has more than one count but fewer than ten. The chain combines TRBV28 with TRBJ2-7; 9 bases line up with TRBD1. This CDR3 has 14 residues. The germline gives CDR1 MDHEN, CDR2 SYDVKM. V lost 7 bases to trimming and J lost 4 bases; unmatched junction nucleotides: 8. The CDR3 loop is CASTGQGKRYEQYF. Written as DNA, the CDR3 is TGTGCCAGCACCGGACAGGGGAAAAGGTACGAGCAGTACTTC.

This clonotype has just a few counts. The rearrangement joins TRBV15 to TRBJ1-4; 8 bases agree with TRBD1. Germline loops: CDR1 LNHNV, CDR2 YYDKDF (reference sequence). The CDR3 loop spans 16 amino acids. With V trimmed by 3 bases and J by 2 bases, 5 bases remained unmatched. CDR3: CATSSHWTGTNEKLFF. Here the CDR3 DNA reads TGTGCCACCAGCAGCCACTGGACAGGGACTAATGAAAAACTGTTTTTT.

This rearrangement joins TRBV29-1 to TRBJ2-2, with D hard to call. CDR1 and CDR2 from the germline V gene are SQVTM and ANQGSEA. The CDR3 covers 14 residues. Trimming pared 6 bases from V and 0 bases from J, leaving 11 bases between. CDR3: CSVSRPTNTGELFF. CDR3 in DNA: TGCAGCGTCAGTCGCCCCACGAACACCGGGGAGCTGTTTTTT.

This clonotype occurred many times. V and J are TRBV7-3 and TRBJ2-2; unclear D gene. Trimming pared 4 bases from V and 7 bases from J, leaving 7 bases between. CDR1 SGHTA and CDR2 FQGTGA come from the germline V gene. This CDR3 is 12 amino acids long. As DNA, the CDR3 is TGTGCCAGCAGCTATGTAGGCGGGGAGCTGTTTTTT. It encodes CASSYVGGELFF.

The rearrangement uses TRBV6-6 and TRBJ2-7, with D tentatively TRBD1 or TRBD2 (5 bases each). Germline loops: CDR1 MNHNY, CDR2 SVGAGI (reference sequence). The V end lost 4 bases, the J end lost 7 bases, and 23 bases lay between the germline ends. This CDR3 contains 16 residues. CDR3 in amino acids: CASSSTRDPHSREQYF. In DNA, the CDR3 is TGTGCCAGCAGTTCCACCCGGGACCCCCATTCGCGAGAGCAGTACTTC.

This clonotype came up many times. V usage is TRBV20-1 and J usage is TRBJ1-4; D remains unclear. The germline CDR1 and CDR2 sequences are DFQATT and SNEGSKA (reference sequence). The CDR3 is 15 residues long. V gave up 0 bases and J gave up 8 bases, with 16 bases separating them. The CDR3 sequence: CSARDWLPGGEKLFF. CDR3 DNA: TGCAGTGCTAGAGATTGGCTCCCCGGTGGAGAAAAACTGTTTTTT.

The chain carries TRBV21-1 and TRBJ1-5; the table's D call of TRBD1 was not tested on the DNA. TRBV21-1 represents a pseudogene. The CDR3 length is 16 residues. DNA of the CDR3: TGTGCCAGCAGCCAGCCGGGACAGCACCCTAATCAGCCCCAGCATTTT. It codes for CASSQPGQHPNQPQHF.

The rearrangement uses TRBV24-1 and TRBJ2-3; D unresolved. CDR3 length equals 14 residues. CDR1 is KGHDR, CDR2 SFDVKD, per germline. Trimming took off 0 bases at V and 3 bases at J, with 6 bases between the two ends. The DNA for the CDR3 is TGTGCCACCAGTGATTTGGATCGTACAGATACGCAGTATTTT. Translating gives CATSDLDRTDTQYF.

The chain has TRBV6-5 and TRBJ1-2; no clear D. Germline CDR1 MNHEY, CDR2 SVGAGI. Trimming took 2 bases from V and 3 from J, leaving 7 bases between them. This CDR3 comprises 13 residues. The CDR3 spells CASSYSDYYGYTF. For the CDR3, the DNA is TGTGCCAGCAGTTACAGCGATTACTATGGCTACACCTTC.

V is TRBV20-1 and J is TRBJ2-1, with 11 nucleotides matching TRBD2. With 1 base clipped from V and 3 bases from J, the junction kept 2 bases outside the gene matches. This CDR3 has 15 residues. CDR1 and CDR2 (germline): DFQATT, SNEGSKA (reference sequence). As DNA, the CDR3 is TGCAGTGCTAGAGCGGGGACTAGCGGCTACAATGAGCAGTTCTTC. Translated: CSARAGTSGYNEQFF.

This clonotype was detected only a few times. The chain joins TRBV5-6 to TRBJ2-1; D is undetermined. The CDR3 is made up of 15 amino acids. V was clipped by 0 bases and J by 7 bases, with 14 bases between them. CDR1 is SGHDT and CDR2 is YYEEEE in the germline V gene. Here the CDR3 DNA reads TGTGCCAGCAGCTTGGTAGGGTCAGACCTTAATGAGCAGTTCTTC. This encodes CASSLVGSDLNEQFF.

The rearrangement joins TRBV6-5 to TRBJ2-2; D remains unclear. Germline V gene lookup returns CDR1 MNHEY and CDR2 SVGAGI. This CDR3 contains 15 residues. Trimming cost V 2 bases and J 7 bases, with 14 bases left between them. This chain's CDR3 is CASSYLGPTDGELFF. The CDR3 DNA sequence: TGTGCCAGCAGTTACCTTGGTCCCACGGACGGGGAGCTGTTTTTT.

V is TRBV24-1 and J is TRBJ2-1; 9 bases are a match to TRBD1. From germline, CDR1 is KGHDR and CDR2 SFDVKD. The CDR3 is made up of 16 amino acids. V dropped 4 bases and J dropped 1; count of bases not matched to a gene: 4. The CDR3 sequence is CATSESGTGSYNEQFF. CDR3 nucleotides: TGTGCCACCAGTGAGTCCGGGACAGGGTCCTACAATGAGCAGTTCTTC.

The chain couples TRBV6-1 to TRBJ1-4; D is uncertain. CDR1 MNHNS and CDR2 SASEGT come from the germline V gene. The CDR3 runs to 14 residues. Trimming shortened V by 6 bases and J by 0 bases, and 8 bases separated the two germline ends. The CDR3 DNA reads TGTGCCAGCAGGTTTCGGGCAACTAATGAAAAACTGTTTTTT. The encoded protein is CASRFRATNEKLFF.

The rearrangement links TRBV5-1 to TRBJ1-1, with unresolved D. The CDR3 is made up of 15 amino acids. Germline V lookup: CDR1 SGHRS, CDR2 YFSETQ. V was pared by 0 bases and J by 0 bases, with 9 bases between. CDR3 bases: TGCGCCAGCAGCTTGGATCACAGAATGAACACTGAAGCTTTCTTT. The encoded protein is CASSLDHRMNTEAFF.

The V call is TRBV6-1, the J call TRBJ1-5; a weak D match, TRBD1 (5 bases). With 0 bases removed from V and 3 bases from J, the gap between germline ends came to 15 bases. The CDR3 runs 17 residues. Germline V gene data show CDR1 as MNHNS and CDR2 as SASEGT. This chain's CDR3 is CASSEAFGGFANQPQHF. The CDR3 DNA reads TGTGCCAGCAGTGAAGCTTTTGGGGGGTTCGCCAATCAGCCCCAGCATTTT.

This clonotype was counted a few times. The chain combines TRBV7-9 with TRBJ1-1, with 8 positions matching TRBD1. V lost 4 bases to trimming and J lost 4 bases; unmatched junction nucleotides: 8. The CDR3 consists of 15 residues. CDR1 and CDR2 from the germline V gene are SEHNR and FQNEAQ (reference sequence). The CDR3 bases are TGTGCCAGCAGCTATCAGGGGGCGCGGGGCACTGAAGCTTTCTTT. It translates to CASSYQGARGTEAFF.